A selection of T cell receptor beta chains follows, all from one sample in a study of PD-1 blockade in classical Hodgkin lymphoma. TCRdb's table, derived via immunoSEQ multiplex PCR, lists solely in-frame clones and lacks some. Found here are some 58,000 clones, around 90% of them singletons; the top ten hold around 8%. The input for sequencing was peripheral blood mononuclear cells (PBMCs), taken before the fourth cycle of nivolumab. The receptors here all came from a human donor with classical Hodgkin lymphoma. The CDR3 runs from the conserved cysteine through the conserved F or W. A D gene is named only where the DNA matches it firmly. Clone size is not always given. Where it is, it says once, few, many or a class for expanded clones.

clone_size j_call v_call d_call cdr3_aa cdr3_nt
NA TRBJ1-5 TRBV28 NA CASRTGSRQPQHF TGTGCCAGCAGAACAGGGTCAAGACAGCCCCAGCATTTT
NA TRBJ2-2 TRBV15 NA CATSRTGYMPAGELFF TGTGCCACCAGCAGGACGGGATATATGCCGGCCGGGGAGCTGTTTTTT
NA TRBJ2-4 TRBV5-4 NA CASSSPDLKNIQYF TGTGCCAGCAGCTCCCCGGACTTGAAAAACATTCAGTACTTC
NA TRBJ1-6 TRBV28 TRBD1 CATEDRGYSPLHF TGTGCCACCGAGGACAGGGGTTATTCACCCCTCCACTTT
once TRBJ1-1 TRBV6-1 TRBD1 CASKTTGVTEAFF TGTGCCAGCAAAACCACAGGGGTTACTGAAGCTTTCTTT
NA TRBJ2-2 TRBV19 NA CASSMVVGFASGELFF TGTGCCAGTAGTATGGTGGTGGGTTTCGCGTCCGGGGAGCTGTTTTTT
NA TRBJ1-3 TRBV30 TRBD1 CAWNQGAMGNTIYF TGTGCCTGGAATCAGGGGGCGATGGGAAACACCATATATTTT
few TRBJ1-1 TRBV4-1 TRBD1 CASSLDREKAFF TGCGCCAGCAGCCTTGACAGGGAAAAAGCTTTCTTT
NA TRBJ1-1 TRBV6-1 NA CAIGRTENTEAFF TGTGCCATCGGACGGACAGAAAACACTGAAGCTTTCTTT
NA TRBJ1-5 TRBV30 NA CAWSGGQGNQPQHF TGTGCCTGGAGTGGGGGGCAGGGCAATCAGCCCCAGCATTTT
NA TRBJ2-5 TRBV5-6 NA CASSLTPFQETQYF TGTGCCAGCAGCTTAACTCCATTCCAAGAGACCCAGTACTTC
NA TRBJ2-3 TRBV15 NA CATSRDIGTDTQYF TGTGCCACCAGCCGGGACATCGGGACAGATACGCAGTATTTT
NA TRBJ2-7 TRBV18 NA CASSPQDSSYEQYF TGTGCCAGCTCACCACAAGACTCGTCCTACGAGCAGTACTTC
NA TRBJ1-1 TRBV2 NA CASSLDRTTEAFF TGTGCCAGCAGCCTCGACAGGACCACTGAAGCTTTCTTT
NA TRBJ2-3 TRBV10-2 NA CASSETKSYSSSTDTQYF TGCGCCAGCAGTGAGACGAAATCATACTCCTCTAGCACAGATACGCAGTATTTT
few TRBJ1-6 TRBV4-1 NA CASSQEGAGHYSPLHF TGCGCCAGCAGCCAAGAAGGGGCAGGGCACTACTCACCCCTCCACTTT
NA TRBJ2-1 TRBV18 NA CASAEGALTGNEQFF TGTGCCAGCGCAGAAGGGGCCCTTACTGGCAATGAGCAGTTCTTC
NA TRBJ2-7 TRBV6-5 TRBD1 CASSPGTGGIYEQYF TGTGCCAGCAGTCCCGGGACAGGGGGGATCTACGAGCAGTACTTC
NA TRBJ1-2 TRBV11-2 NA CASSLVQAGTPENYGYTF TGTGCCAGCAGCTTAGTCCAAGCTGGGACCCCAGAGAACTATGGCTACACCTTC
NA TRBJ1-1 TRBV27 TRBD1 CASTGTGMNTEAFF TGTGCCAGCACGGGGACAGGGATGAACACTGAAGCTTTCTTT
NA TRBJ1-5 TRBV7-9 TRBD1 CASSLGDSGNQPQHF TGTGCCAGCAGCTTAGGGGACAGCGGGAACCAGCCCCAGCATTTT
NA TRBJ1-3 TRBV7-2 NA CASSPRGRAGNTIYF TGTGCCAGCAGCCCCCGAGGAAGGGCCGGAAACACCATATATTTT
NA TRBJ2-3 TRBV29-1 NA CSVEENSDTQYF TGCAGCGTTGAAGAGAATTCAGATACGCAGTATTTT
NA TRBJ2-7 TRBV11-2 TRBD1 CASSLGRTGISYEQYF TGTGCCAGCAGCCTCGGCAGGACAGGAATCTCCTACGAGCAGTACTTC
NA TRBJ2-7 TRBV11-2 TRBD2 CASSFFGLVPYEQYF TGTGCCAGCAGCTTCTTCGGACTAGTCCCCTACGAGCAGTACTTC
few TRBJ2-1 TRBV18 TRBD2 CASSSGLASYNEQFF TGTGCCAGCTCATCCGGACTAGCCTCCTACAATGAGCAGTTCTTC
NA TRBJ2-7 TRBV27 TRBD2 CASSFPGGEQYF TGTGCCAGCAGTTTCCCGGGGGGGGAGCAGTACTTC
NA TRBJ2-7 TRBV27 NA CASSLGGSYEQYF TGTGCCAGCAGTTTAGGGGGGTCCTACGAGCAGTACTTC
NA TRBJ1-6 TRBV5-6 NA CASSLGQTNSPLHF TGTGCCAGCAGCTTGGGACAGACTAATTCACCCCTCCACTTT
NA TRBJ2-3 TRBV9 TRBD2 CASSTFRDYLRGDTQYF TGTGCCAGCAGCACCTTCCGGGACTACCTGAGGGGAGATACGCAGTATTTT
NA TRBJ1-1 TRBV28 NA CASTTLRNTEAFF TGTGCCAGCACTACATTGAGGAACACTGAAGCTTTCTTT
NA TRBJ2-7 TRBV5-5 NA CASSLVWTDSYEQYF TGTGCCAGCAGCTTGGTTTGGACAGACTCCTACGAGCAGTACTTC
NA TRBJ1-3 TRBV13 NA CASSPQGPGNTIYF TGTGCCAGCAGCCCACAGGGCCCAGGAAACACCATATATTTT
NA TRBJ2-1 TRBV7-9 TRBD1 CASSFYVAGGYNEQFF TGTGCCAGCAGCTTCTACGTGGCAGGGGGTTACAATGAGCAGTTCTTC
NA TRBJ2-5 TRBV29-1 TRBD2 CSVVSGEGTQYF TGCAGCGTAGTTAGTGGGGAGGGGACCCAGTACTTC
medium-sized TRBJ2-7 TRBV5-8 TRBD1 CASREARDSPFDEQYF TGTGCCAGCAGAGAAGCCCGGGACAGTCCATTCGACGAGCAGTACTTC
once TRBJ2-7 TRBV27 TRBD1 CASSSWDSPYEQYF TGTGCCAGCAGTTCATGGGACAGCCCCTACGAGCAGTACTTC
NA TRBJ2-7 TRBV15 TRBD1 CATSRDRDRGDYEQYF TGTGCCACCAGCAGAGATCGGGACAGGGGAGATTACGAGCAGTACTTC
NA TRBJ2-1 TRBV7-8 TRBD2 CASSFLAGTGNEQFF TGTGCCAGCAGCTTTTTAGCGGGGACTGGCAATGAGCAGTTCTTC
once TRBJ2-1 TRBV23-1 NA CASSLQIGEQFF TGCGCCAGCAGTCTACAAATAGGTGAGCAGTTCTTC
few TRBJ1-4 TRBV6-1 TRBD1 CASSEVGPGGNEKLFF TGTGCCAGCAGTGAAGTTGGGCCAGGGGGAAATGAAAAACTGTTTTTT
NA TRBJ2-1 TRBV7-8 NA CASSLAPGSGWNEQFF TGTGCCAGCAGCTTAGCGCCGGGTAGTGGTTGGAATGAGCAGTTCTTC
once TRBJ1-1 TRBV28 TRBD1 CASRKQGVTEAFF TGTGCCAGCAGAAAACAGGGGGTAACTGAAGCTTTCTTT
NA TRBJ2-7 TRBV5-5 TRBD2 CASSLGLAGEQYF TGTGCCAGCAGCTTGGGTCTAGCGGGCGAGCAGTACTTC
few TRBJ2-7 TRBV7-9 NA CASSLASGVHEQYF TGTGCCAGCAGCTTAGCTTCTGGGGTGCACGAGCAGTACTTC